Below are 28 T cell receptor beta chains sequenced from a single sample in a study of blood T cell repertoires in COVID-19. TCRdb's table, derived via immunoSEQ multiplex PCR, lists solely in-frame clones and lacks some. The sample shows tens of thousands of clones, about 74% of them seen only once. Sequenced material: peripheral blood. All receptors derive from a man aged 70-80 years with COVID-19, enrolled during active disease.

The J gene is TRBJ2-1, the V gene TRBV24-1; 7 nucleotides agree with TRBD1. The V and J ends lost 0 bases and 5 bases, in that order; junction bases with no gene match: 6. Germline loops: CDR1 KGHDR, CDR2 SFDVKD. This CDR3 is built from 16 residues. The CDR3 region is CATSDLVQGRDNEQFF. The CDR3 nucleotides are TGTGCCACCAGTGATTTGGTACAGGGGAGAGACAATGAGCAGTTCTTC.

V gene TRBV23-1 combines with J gene TRBJ2-1; TRBD2 matches at 7 bases. TRBV23-1 is noted as an ORF with a role that remains uncertain. The CDR3 consists of 18 residues. V lost 4 bases and J lost 5; bases outside the gene matches: 17. CDR3 amino acids: CASSRSSGNAPLDNEQFF. CDR3 nucleotides: TGCGCCAGCAGTCGTTCTAGCGGCAACGCCCCCCTAGACAATGAGCAGTTCTTC.

V gene TRBV4-2 combines with J gene TRBJ1-4; 7 nucleotides align to TRBD1. The CDR3 covers 16 residues. Per germline, CDR1 LGHNA and CDR2 YNFKEQ. The ends lost 1 base at V and 4 bases at J; junction bases unmatched: 6. CDR3 bases: TGTGCCAGCAGCCAAGCCTCAGGGGGTATTAATGAAAAACTGTTTTTT. It codes for CASSQASGGINEKLFF.

This clone was observed a few times. This chain connects TRBV27 to TRBJ2-7, with D possibly TRBD2 on 5 matching bases. The germline V gene has CDR1 MNHEY and CDR2 SMNVEV (reference sequence). The V and J ends lost 4 bases and 0 bases respectively, with 7 bases between them. This CDR3 contains 13 residues. CDR3 sequence: CASSSDSSYEQYF. DNA for the CDR3: TGTGCCAGCAGTTCGGACTCCTCCTACGAGCAGTACTTC.

V gene TRBV5-8 combines with J gene TRBJ1-6; no reliable D call. The CDR3 totals 15 residues. Germline-derived CDR1 and CDR2 are SGHTS and YDEGEE. Deletions cut 4 bases from V and 5 bases from J, with 13 bases between. CDR3 in amino acids: CASSLWRGDNSPLHF. CDR3 sequence (DNA): TGTGCCAGCAGCCTATGGCGGGGAGATAATTCACCCCTCCACTTT. The full variable domain, in which reference TRBV5-8 and TRBJ1-6 provide the parts outside the CDR3, is EAGVTQSPTHLIKTRGQQATLRCSPISGHTSVYWYQQALGLGLQFLLWYDEGEERNRGNFPPRFSGRQFPNYSSELNVNALELEDSALYLCASSLWRGDNSPLHFGNGTRLTVT.

This chain uses TRBV21-1 with TRBJ2-7; TRBD1, the table's D call, was not compared with the DNA. TRBV21-1 is annotated as a pseudogene. This CDR3 is 15 amino acids long. In DNA form, the CDR3 reads TGTGCCAGCAAGGTGCCAGGGGGCCCTTCCTACGAGCAGTACTTC. It yields the protein CASKVPGGPSYEQYF.

This clone was counted ten times or more. The chain links TRBV4-2 to TRBJ1-1, with no clear D. V lost 1 base and J lost 1, with 7 bases in between. Germline V lookup: CDR1 LGHNA, CDR2 YNFKEQ. CDR3 length: 14 amino acids. The CDR3 loop is CASSQGTANTEAFF. For the CDR3, the DNA is TGTGCCAGCAGCCAAGGAACTGCGAACACTGAAGCTTTCTTT.

V gene TRBV5-5 combines with J gene TRBJ2-1, with TRBD2 identical over 11 bases. Losses at the gene ends were 0 bases for V and 7 bases for J; bases not matched to a gene: 3. The CDR3 covers 15 residues. Germline lookup yields CDR1 SGHKS and CDR2 YYEKEE (reference sequence). The CDR3 loop is CASSLGLAGRNEQFF. Here the CDR3 DNA reads TGTGCCAGCAGCTTGGGACTAGCGGGACGTAATGAGCAGTTCTTC.

The chain couples TRBV19 to TRBJ2-7, with a weak D call TRBD2 (6 bases). V lost 6 bases to trimming and J lost 2 bases, with 14 bases between them. The CDR3 loop spans 14 amino acids. CDR1 and CDR2 from the germline V gene are LNHDA and SQIVND (reference sequence). CDR3 in amino acids: CASRLAGLAYEQYF. CDR3 in DNA: TGTGCCAGTAGGTTGGCGGGACTTGCCTACGAGCAGTACTTC.

The V call is TRBV7-6, the J call TRBJ1-3; D call uncertain. Trimming shortened V by 1 base and J by 2 bases, and 15 bases separated the two germline ends. The CDR3 is made up of 17 amino acids. Germline-derived CDR1 and CDR2 are SGHVS and FNYEAQ. The chain's CDR3 is CASSLESALETGNTIYF. As DNA, the CDR3 is TGTGCCAGCAGCTTAGAATCGGCGCTAGAGACTGGAAACACCATATATTTT.

The CDR3 nucleotides read TGTGCCAGCACCCCACGGGTGAGCTTTGCCGATGAGCAGTTCTTC. This gives the protein CASTPRVSFADEQFF. J is TRBJ2-1 and V is TRBV7-2; no clear D. CDR3 size: 15 residues. V shed 7 bases and J shed 8 bases, with 21 bases lying between them. Germline CDR1 reads SGHTA; CDR2 reads FQGNSA.

The chain uses TRBV4-3 and TRBJ2-2; no firm D call. CDR1 and CDR2 (germline): LGHNA, YSLEER. V lost 1 base to trimming and J lost 0 bases, with 3 bases between them. CDR3 length: 14 residues. The chain's CDR3 is CASSQGPNTGELFF. CDR3 coding DNA: TGCGCCAGCAGCCAAGGGCCGAACACCGGGGAGCTGTTTTTT.

The chain uses TRBV3-1 (or the pseudogene TRBV3-2) and TRBJ1-2, with no clear D. Deletions cut 1 base from V and 5 bases from J, with 5 bases between. The CDR3 contains 12 residues. Germline CDR1 reads LGHDT; CDR2 reads YNNKEL (reference sequence). As DNA, the CDR3 is TGTGCCAGCAGCCAAGTAGATTATGGCTACACCTTC. Translated, it gives CASSQVDYGYTF.

The chain carries TRBV15 and TRBJ1-4; D ambiguous. The CDR3 extends over 15 amino acids. Germline V gene data show CDR1 as LNHNV and CDR2 as YYDKDF (reference sequence). V was cut by 1 base and J by 4 bases, with 10 bases left in between. CDR3 sequence (DNA): TGTGCCACCAGCAGAGCAGGCCAGGTTAATGAAAAACTGTTTTTT. Residues: CATSRAGQVNEKLFF.

The chain combines TRBV6-2 or TRBV6-3 with TRBJ1-1, with 7 bases matching TRBD1. Trimming took 5 bases from V and 5 from J; bases not matched to a gene: 8. The germline CDR1 and CDR2 sequences are MNHEY and SVGEGT. The CDR3 is 14 residues long. The CDR3 spells CASSAGGGWTEAFF. The CDR3 coding sequence is TGTGCCAGCAGTGCGGGAGGGGGCTGGACTGAAGCTTTCTTT.

This clone has just one count. This chain uses TRBV28 with TRBJ1-5, with a possible D match to TRBD1 (5 bases). This CDR3 spans 15 amino acids. The V and J ends lost 6 bases and 1 base respectively, with 13 bases between them. Germline loops: CDR1 MDHEN, CDR2 SYDVKM. The CDR3 DNA reads as TGTGCCAGCAGGGGCCATCCAGGGAGCAATCAGCCCCAGCATTTT. Its protein product is CASRGHPGSNQPQHF.

V is TRBV18 and J is TRBJ1-1; TRBD1 agrees at 7 bases. The germline V gene encodes CDR1 KGHSH and CDR2 LQKENI. This CDR3 is built from 14 residues. The V and J ends lost 1 base and 5 bases, in that order; junction bases with no gene match: 4. The CDR3 loop reads CASSPLGQETEAFF. The DNA for the CDR3 is TGTGCCAGCTCACCACTAGGACAGGAGACTGAAGCTTTCTTT.

The chain is built from TRBV7-2 and TRBJ2-5; D is uncertain. This CDR3 region has 14 residues. V lost 2 bases and J 0 bases, leaving 7 bases between the germline ends. The V gene's germline CDR1 is SGHTA and CDR2 FQGNSA. CDR3 bases: TGTGCCAGCAGCTTAAACTCGTACCAAGAGACCCAGTACTTC. It translates to CASSLNSYQETQYF.

This chain links TRBV6-5 with TRBJ1-6, with unresolved D. The CDR3 has 14 amino acids. The V end was cut by 4 bases, the J end by 5 bases, with 9 bases between. Germline CDR1 is MNHEY and CDR2 is SVGAGI. The CDR3 DNA is TGTGCCAGCAGTTTCGAAACAAATAATTCACCCCTCCACTTT. As protein: CASSFETNNSPLHF.

This clone was observed a few times. This chain's CDR3 is CSASQGAGQPQHF. The CDR3 coding sequence is TGCAGTGCTAGTCAGGGGGCCGGTCAGCCCCAGCATTTT. The chain recombines TRBV20-1 with TRBJ1-5; TRBD1 matches 8 bases. V gave up 3 bases and J gave up 6 bases; unmatched junction bases: 4. The CDR3 sequence is 13 residues long. CDR1 DFQATT and CDR2 SNEGSKA come from the germline V gene (reference sequence).

The chain couples TRBV19 to TRBJ2-7, with a tentative D call TRBD1 (6 bases). The CDR3 spans 15 residues. Trimming removed 1 base at V and 3 bases at J, with 13 bases between. The germline gives CDR1 LNHDA, CDR2 SQIVND (reference sequence). In nucleotides, the CDR3 is TGTGCCAGTAGTATAGTCGCAGGGGATGGCTACGAGCAGTACTTC. This encodes CASSIVAGDGYEQYF.

This clone was counted once. The V and J genes are TRBV9 and TRBJ2-1; 9 bases match TRBD2. The CDR3 is 15 amino acids. The ends lost 3 bases at V and 9 bases at J; junction bases unmatched: 10. The germline V gene has CDR1 SGDLS and CDR2 YYNGEE. The CDR3 DNA is TGTGCCAGCAGCGATAGCGGGAGTTTTGTGGGTGAGCAGTTCTTC. This codes for CASSDSGSFVGEQFF.

For the CDR3, the DNA is TGTGCCAGCAGCTTTAGCGGGAGACCGTACGAGCAGTACTTC. Translating it yields CASSFSGRPYEQYF. The J gene is TRBJ2-7, the V gene TRBV7-8; TRBD2 matches at 9 bases. This CDR3 has 14 residues. The V gene's germline CDR1 is SGHVS and CDR2 FQNEAQ. With 3 bases clipped from V and 4 bases from J, the junction kept 4 bases outside the gene matches.

This chain uses TRBV6-5 with TRBJ1-2; TRBD1 might be the D (6 bases). The V gene lost 10 bases and the J gene lost 4 bases, with 16 bases spanning the gap. Germline loops: CDR1 MNHEY, CDR2 SVGAGI. The CDR3 covers 13 residues. DNA of the CDR3: TGTGCCACCTCCTCGAGGGGGGGCTATGGCTACACCTTC. Translation gives CATSSRGGYGYTF.

The chain carries TRBV9 and TRBJ2-1; D is perhaps TRBD2 (5 bases). V was cut by 0 bases and J by 8 bases, with 6 bases left in between. This CDR3 is 12 amino acids long. The germline CDR1 and CDR2 sequences are SGDLS and YYNGEE. CDR3 DNA: TGTGCCAGCAGCGTAGTGAGGGATGAGCAGTTCTTC. This gives the protein CASSVVRDEQFF.

This clone was recorded a few times. The chain combines TRBV24-1 with TRBJ1-5; a possible D gene is TRBD1 (5 bases). The V gene's germline CDR1 is KGHDR and CDR2 SFDVKD. Deletions cut 3 bases from V and 2 bases from J, with 10 bases between. This CDR3 is built from 15 residues. CDR3 residues: CATSDHGGGNQPQHF. As DNA, the CDR3 is TGTGCCACCAGTGATCACGGAGGGGGCAATCAGCCCCAGCATTTT.

This clone was counted a few times. J is TRBJ2-7 and V is TRBV10-3; 7 bases line up with TRBD1. The CDR3 is made up of 14 amino acids. In germline, CDR1 is ENHRY, CDR2 SYGVKD. V dropped 6 bases and J dropped 0; count of bases not matched to a gene: 5. As DNA, the CDR3 is TGTGCCATCAGCCCACAGGGGCTCTCCTACGAGCAGTACTTC. Protein product: CAISPQGLSYEQYF.

This clone was found once. V is TRBV4-1 and J is TRBJ2-7; D is unresolved. There are 14 residues in the CDR3. V was trimmed by 3 bases and J by 1 base, leaving 10 bases between them. From germline, CDR1 is MGHRA and CDR2 YSYEKL. The CDR3 sequence: CASSQVTLSYEQYF. The DNA for the CDR3 is TGCGCCAGCAGCCAGGTGACATTGTCCTACGAGCAGTACTTC.